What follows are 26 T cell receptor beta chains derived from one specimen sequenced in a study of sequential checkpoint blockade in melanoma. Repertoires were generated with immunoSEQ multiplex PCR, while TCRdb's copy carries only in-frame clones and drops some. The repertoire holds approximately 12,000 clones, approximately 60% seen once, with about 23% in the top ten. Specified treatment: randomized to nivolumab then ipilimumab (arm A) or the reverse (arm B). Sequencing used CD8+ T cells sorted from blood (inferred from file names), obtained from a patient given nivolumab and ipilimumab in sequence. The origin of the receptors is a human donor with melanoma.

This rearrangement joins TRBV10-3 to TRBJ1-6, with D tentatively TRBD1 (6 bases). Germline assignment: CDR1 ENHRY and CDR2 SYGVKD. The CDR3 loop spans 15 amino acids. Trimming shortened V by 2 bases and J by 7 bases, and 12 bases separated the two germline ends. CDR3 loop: CAISEGNQGNSPLHF. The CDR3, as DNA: TGTGCCATCAGTGAGGGGAACCAGGGGAATTCACCCCTCCACTTT.

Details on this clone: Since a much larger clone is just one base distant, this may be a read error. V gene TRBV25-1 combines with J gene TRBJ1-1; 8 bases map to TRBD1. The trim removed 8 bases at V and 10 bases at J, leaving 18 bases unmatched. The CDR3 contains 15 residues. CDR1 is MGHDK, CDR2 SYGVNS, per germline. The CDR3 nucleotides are TGTGCCAGCGGACGTCCCGGGACAGGTTTAGGTGCAGCTTTCTTT. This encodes CASGRPGTGLGAAFF. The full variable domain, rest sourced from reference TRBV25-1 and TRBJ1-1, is EADIYQTPRYLVIGTGKKITLECSQTMGHDKMYWYQQDPGMELHLIHYSYGVNSTEKGDLSSESTVSRIRTEHFPLTLESARPSHTSQYLCASGRPGTGLGAAFFGQGTRLTVV.

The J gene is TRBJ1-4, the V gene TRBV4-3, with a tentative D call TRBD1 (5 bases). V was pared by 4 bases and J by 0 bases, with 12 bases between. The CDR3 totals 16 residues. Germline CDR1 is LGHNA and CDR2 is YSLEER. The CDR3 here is CASSLDGGATNEKLFF. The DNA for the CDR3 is TGCGCCAGCAGCCTAGACGGAGGGGCAACTAATGAAAAACTGTTTTTT.

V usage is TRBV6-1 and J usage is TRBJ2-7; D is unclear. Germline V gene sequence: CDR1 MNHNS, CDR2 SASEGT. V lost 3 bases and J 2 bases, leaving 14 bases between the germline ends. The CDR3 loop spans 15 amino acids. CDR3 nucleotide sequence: TGTGCCAGCAGTGAGGTGGGTCAGGTGACCTACGAGCAGTACTTC. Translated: CASSEVGQVTYEQYF.

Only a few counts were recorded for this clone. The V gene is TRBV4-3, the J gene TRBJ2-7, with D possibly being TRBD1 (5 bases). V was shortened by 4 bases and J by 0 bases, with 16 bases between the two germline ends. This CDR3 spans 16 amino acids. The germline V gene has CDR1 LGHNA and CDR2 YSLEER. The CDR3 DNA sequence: TGCGCCAGCAGCCCAGCCAGGACACCAACCTCCTACGAGCAGTACTTC. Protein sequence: CASSPARTPTSYEQYF.

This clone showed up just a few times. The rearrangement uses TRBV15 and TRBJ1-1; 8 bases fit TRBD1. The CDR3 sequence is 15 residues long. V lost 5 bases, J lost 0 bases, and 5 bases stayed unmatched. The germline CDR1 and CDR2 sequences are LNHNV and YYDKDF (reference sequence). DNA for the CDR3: TGTGCCACCAGCCGAACAGGGGGGTTGAACACTGAAGCTTTCTTT. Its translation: CATSRTGGLNTEAFF. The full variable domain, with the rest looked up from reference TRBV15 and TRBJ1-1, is DAMVIQNPRYQVTQFGKPVTLSCSQTLNHNVMYWYQQKSSQAPKLLFHYYDKDFNNEADTPDNFQSRRPNTSFCFLDIRSPGLGDTAMYLCATSRTGGLNTEAFFGQGTRLTVV.

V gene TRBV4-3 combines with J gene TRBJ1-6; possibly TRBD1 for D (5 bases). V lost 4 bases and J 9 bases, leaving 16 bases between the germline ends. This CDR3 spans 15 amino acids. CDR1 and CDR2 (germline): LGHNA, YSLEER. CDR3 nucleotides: TGCGCCAGCAGCCTTTTGACAGCCGATATTTCACCCCTCCACTTT. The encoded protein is CASSLLTADISPLHF.

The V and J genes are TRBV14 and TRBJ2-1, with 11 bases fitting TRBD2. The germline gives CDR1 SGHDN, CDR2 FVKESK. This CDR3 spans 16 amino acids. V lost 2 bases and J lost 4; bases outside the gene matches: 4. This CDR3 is CASSQLGTSGYNEQFF. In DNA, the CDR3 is TGTGCCAGCAGCCAATTGGGGACTAGCGGATACAATGAGCAGTTCTTC. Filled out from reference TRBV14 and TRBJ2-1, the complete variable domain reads EAGVTQFPSHSVIEKGQTVTLRCDPISGHDNLYWYRRVMGKEIKFLLHFVKESKQDESGMPNNRFLAERTGGTYSTLKVQPAELEDSGVYFCASSQLGTSGYNEQFFGPGTRLTVL.

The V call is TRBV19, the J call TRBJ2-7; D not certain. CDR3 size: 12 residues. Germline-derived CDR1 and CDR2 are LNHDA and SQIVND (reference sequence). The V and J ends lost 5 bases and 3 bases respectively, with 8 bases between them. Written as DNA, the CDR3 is TGTGCCAGTAGTTCTTCTAGCTACGAGCAGTACTTC. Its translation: CASSSSSYEQYF.

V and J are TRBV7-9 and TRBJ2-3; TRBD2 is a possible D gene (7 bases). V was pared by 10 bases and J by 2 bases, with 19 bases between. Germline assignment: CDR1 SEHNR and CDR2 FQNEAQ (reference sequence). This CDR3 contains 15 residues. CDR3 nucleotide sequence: TGTGCCATACATGGCGGGGGCCCTCCCACAGATACGCAGTATTTT. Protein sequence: CAIHGGGPPTDTQYF.

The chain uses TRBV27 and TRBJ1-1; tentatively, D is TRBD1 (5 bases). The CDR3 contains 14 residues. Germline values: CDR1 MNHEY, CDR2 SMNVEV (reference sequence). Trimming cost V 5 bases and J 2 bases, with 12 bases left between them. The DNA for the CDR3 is TGTGCCAGCAGTACCTCAGGGCCCAACACTGAAGCTTTCTTT. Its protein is CASSTSGPNTEAFF.

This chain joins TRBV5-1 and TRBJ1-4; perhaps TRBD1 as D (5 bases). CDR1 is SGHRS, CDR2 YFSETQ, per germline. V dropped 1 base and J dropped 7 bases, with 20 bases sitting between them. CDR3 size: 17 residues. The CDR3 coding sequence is TGCGCCAGCAGCTTGCCGCCCGAAGGGACGGGGGTTGAAAAACTGTTTTTT. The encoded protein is CASSLPPEGTGVEKLFF.

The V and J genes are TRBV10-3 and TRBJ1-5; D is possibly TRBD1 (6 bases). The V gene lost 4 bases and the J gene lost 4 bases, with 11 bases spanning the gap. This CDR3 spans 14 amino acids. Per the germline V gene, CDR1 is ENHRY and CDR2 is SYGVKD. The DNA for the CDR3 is TGTGCCATCAGTGCGGGGGGGCAGAATCAGCCCCAGCATTTT. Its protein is CAISAGGQNQPQHF.

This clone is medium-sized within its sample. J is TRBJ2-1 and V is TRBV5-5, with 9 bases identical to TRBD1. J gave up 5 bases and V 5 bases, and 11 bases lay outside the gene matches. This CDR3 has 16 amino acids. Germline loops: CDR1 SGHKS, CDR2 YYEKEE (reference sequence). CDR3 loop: CASSYPTGGLHNEQFF. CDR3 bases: TGTGCCAGCAGTTATCCGACAGGGGGGCTTCACAATGAGCAGTTCTTC.

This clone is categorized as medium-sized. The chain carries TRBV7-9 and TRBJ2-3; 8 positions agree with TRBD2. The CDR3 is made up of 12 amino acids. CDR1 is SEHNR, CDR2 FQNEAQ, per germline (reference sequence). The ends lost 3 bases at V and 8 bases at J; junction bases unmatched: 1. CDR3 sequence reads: CASSFLAGTQYF. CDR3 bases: TGTGCCAGCAGCTTCCTAGCGGGTACGCAGTATTTT.

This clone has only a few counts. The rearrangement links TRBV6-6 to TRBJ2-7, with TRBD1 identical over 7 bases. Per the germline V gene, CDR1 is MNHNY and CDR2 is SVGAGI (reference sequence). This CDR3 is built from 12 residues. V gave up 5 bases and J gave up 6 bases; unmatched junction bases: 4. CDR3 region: CASSTGEGEQYF. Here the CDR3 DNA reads TGTGCCAGCAGTACAGGGGAAGGCGAGCAGTACTTC.

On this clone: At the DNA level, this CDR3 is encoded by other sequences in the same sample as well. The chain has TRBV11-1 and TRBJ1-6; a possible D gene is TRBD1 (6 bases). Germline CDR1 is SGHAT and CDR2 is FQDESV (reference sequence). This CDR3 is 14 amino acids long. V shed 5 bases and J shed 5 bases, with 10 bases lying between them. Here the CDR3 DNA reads TGTGCCAGCAGCCGTACAGGGAATAATTCACCCCTCCACTTT. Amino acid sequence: CASSRTGNNSPLHF.

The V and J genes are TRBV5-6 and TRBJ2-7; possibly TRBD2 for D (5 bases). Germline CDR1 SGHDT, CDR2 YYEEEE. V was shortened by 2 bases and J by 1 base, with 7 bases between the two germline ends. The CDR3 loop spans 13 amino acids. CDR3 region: CASSFGGSYEQYF. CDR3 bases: TGTGCCAGCAGCTTCGGAGGTTCCTACGAGCAGTACTTC.

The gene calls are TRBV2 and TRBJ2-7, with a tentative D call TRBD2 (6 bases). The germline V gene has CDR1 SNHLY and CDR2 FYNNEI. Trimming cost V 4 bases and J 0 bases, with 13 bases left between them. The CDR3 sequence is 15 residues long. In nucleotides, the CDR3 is TGTGCCAGCAGTGTAGGAGGGTATTCCTCCTACGAGCAGTACTTC. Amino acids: CASSVGGYSSYEQYF.

The CDR3 protein is CASSTQGGYEQYF. The CDR3 nucleotides read TGTGCCAGCAGTACACAGGGGGGGTACGAGCAGTACTTC. The rearrangement joins TRBV6-5 to TRBJ2-7, with D perhaps TRBD1 (8 bases). The CDR3 sequence is 13 residues long. Germline values: CDR1 MNHEY, CDR2 SVGAGI. The V end lost 5 bases, the J end lost 4 bases, and 12 bases lay between the germline ends.

CDR3: CASSPKKGQTYEQYF. CDR3 sequence (DNA): TGTGCCAGCAGCCCAAAGAAAGGACAAACCTACGAGCAGTACTTC. This chain connects TRBV7-8 to TRBJ2-7; D is possibly TRBD1 (5 bases). The V and J ends lost 5 bases and 2 bases respectively, with 16 bases between them. Germline CDR1 and CDR2: SGHVS and FQNEAQ. The CDR3 consists of 15 residues.

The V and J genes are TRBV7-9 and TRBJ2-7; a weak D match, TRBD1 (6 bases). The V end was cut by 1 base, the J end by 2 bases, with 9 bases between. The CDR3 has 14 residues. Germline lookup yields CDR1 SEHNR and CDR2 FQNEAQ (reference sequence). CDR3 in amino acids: CASSLGAGAYEQYF. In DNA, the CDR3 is TGTGCCAGCAGCTTAGGGGCAGGGGCCTACGAGCAGTACTTC.

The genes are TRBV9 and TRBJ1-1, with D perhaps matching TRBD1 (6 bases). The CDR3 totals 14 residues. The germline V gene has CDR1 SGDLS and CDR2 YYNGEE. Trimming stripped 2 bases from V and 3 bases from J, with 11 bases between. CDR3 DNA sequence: TGTGCCAGCAGCGTCGGAGGGGGGGACACTGAAGCTTTCTTT. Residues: CASSVGGGDTEAFF.

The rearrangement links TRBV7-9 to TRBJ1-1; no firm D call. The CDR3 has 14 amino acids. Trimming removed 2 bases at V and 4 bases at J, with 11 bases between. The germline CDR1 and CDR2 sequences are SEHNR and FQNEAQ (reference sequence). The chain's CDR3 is CASSLFTRGTEAFF. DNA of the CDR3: TGTGCCAGCAGCTTATTTACCCGAGGCACTGAAGCTTTCTTT.

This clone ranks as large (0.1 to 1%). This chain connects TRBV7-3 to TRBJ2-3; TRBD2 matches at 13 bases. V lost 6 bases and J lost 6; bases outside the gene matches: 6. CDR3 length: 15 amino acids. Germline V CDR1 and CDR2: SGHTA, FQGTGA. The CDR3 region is CASRRTSGGSDTQYF. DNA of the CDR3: TGTGCCAGCAGACGGACTAGCGGGGGATCTGATACGCAGTATTTT.

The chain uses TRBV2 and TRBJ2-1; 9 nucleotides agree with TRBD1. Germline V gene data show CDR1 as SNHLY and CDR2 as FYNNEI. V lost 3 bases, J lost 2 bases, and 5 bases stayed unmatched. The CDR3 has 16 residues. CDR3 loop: CASSDPGQGTYNEQFF. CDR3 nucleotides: TGTGCCAGCAGTGACCCGGGACAGGGCACCTACAATGAGCAGTTCTTC.